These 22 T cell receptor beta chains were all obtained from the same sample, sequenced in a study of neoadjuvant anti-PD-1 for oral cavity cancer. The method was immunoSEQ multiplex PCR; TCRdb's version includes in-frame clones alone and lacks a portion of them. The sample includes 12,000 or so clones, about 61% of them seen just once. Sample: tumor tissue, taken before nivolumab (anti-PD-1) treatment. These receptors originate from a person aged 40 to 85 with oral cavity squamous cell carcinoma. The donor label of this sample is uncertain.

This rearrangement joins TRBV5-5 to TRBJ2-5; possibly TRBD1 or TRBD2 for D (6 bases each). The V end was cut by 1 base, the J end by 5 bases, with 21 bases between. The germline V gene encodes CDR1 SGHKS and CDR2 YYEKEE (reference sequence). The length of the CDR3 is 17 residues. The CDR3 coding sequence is TGTGCCAGCAGCTTGTCAACGGGCGGGATGCAGGGGGAGACCCAGTACTTC. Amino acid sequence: CASSLSTGGMQGETQYF.

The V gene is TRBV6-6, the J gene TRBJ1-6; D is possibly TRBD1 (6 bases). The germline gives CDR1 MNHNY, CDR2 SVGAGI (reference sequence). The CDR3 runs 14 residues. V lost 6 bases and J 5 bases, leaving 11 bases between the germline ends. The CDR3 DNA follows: TGTGCCAGCAGAGGGGGAGTTAATAATTCACCCCTCCACTTT. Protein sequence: CASRGGVNNSPLHF.

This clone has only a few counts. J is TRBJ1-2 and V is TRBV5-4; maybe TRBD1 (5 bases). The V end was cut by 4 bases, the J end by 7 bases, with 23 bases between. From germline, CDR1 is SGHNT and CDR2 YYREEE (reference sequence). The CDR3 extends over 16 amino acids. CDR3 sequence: CASSRAILSGRGGYTF. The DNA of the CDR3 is TGTGCCAGCAGCCGCGCGATCCTATCAGGGAGGGGTGGCTACACCTTC.

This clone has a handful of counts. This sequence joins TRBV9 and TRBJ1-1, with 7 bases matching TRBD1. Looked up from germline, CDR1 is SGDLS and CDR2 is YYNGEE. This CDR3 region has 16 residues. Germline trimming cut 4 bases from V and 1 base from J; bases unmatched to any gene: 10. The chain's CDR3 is CASSRRQGGANTEAFF. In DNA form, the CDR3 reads TGTGCCAGCAGCCGGCGACAGGGAGGGGCGAACACTGAAGCTTTCTTT.

CDR3 DNA: TGTGCCAGCAACCTCTTGGGGGAGTGGACCCAGTACTTC. It codes for CASNLLGEWTQYF. V and J are TRBV28 and TRBJ2-5, with D perhaps assigned TRBD1 or TRBD2 (5 bases each). Germline V gives CDR1 MDHEN, CDR2 SYDVKM. Trimming stripped 7 bases from V and 7 bases from J, with 16 bases between. There are 13 residues in the CDR3.

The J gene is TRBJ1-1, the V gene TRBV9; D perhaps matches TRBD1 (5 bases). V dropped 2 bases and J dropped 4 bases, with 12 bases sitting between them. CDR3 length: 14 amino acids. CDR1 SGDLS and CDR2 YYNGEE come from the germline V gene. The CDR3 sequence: CASSVAPGTTEAFF. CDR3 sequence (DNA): TGTGCCAGCAGCGTCGCCCCAGGGACCACTGAAGCTTTCTTT.

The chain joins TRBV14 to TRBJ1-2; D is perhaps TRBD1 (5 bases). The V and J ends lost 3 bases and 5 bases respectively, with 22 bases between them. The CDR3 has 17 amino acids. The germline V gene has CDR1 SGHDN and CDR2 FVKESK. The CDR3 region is CASSHKKQAAFSYGYTF. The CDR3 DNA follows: TGTGCCAGCAGCCACAAAAAACAGGCAGCCTTTTCTTATGGCTACACCTTC.

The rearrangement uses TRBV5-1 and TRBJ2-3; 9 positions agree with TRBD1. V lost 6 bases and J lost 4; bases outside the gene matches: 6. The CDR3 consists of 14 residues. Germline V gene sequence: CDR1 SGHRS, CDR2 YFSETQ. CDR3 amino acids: CASNRDRAADTQYF. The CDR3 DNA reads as TGCGCCAGCAACCGGGACAGGGCGGCAGATACGCAGTATTTT.

The CDR3 DNA follows: TGTGCCAGCAGTTCATTACAGGGAGGACGGACCCAGTACTTC. Translating gives CASSSLQGGRTQYF. The rearrangement joins TRBV7-8 to TRBJ2-5; D possibly matches TRBD1 or TRBD2 (6 bases each). CDR1 is SGHVS and CDR2 is FQNEAQ in the germline V gene. V was cut by 6 bases and J by 7 bases, with 18 bases left in between. The CDR3 sequence is 14 residues long.

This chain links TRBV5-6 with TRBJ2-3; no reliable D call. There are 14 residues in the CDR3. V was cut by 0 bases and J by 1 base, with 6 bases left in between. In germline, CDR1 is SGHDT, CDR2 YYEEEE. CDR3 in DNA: TGTGCCAGCAGCTTGGACCCCCGCACAGATACGCAGTATTTT. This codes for CASSLDPRTDTQYF.

The CDR3 spells CASSDPGEYGYTF. The DNA of the CDR3 is TGTGCCAGCAGTGATCCAGGGGAGTATGGCTACACCTTC. The gene calls are TRBV27 and TRBJ1-2; D perhaps matches TRBD1 (6 bases). The CDR3 is 13 amino acids. Trimming left V 5 bases short and J 5 bases short, with 12 bases between. Looked up from germline, CDR1 is MNHEY and CDR2 is SMNVEV (reference sequence).

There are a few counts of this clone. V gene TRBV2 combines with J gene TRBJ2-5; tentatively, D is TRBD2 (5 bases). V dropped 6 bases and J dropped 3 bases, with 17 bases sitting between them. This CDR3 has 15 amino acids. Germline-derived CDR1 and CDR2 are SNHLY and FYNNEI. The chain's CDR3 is CASRTWQPGKETQYF. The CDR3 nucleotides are TGTGCCAGCAGGACCTGGCAGCCCGGGAAAGAGACCCAGTACTTC. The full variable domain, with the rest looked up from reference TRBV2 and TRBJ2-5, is EPEVTQTPSHQVTQMGQEVILRCVPISNHLYFYWYRQILGQKVEFLVSFYNNEISEKSEIFDDQFSVERPDGSNFTLKIRSTKLEDSAMYFCASRTWQPGKETQYFGPGTRLLVL.

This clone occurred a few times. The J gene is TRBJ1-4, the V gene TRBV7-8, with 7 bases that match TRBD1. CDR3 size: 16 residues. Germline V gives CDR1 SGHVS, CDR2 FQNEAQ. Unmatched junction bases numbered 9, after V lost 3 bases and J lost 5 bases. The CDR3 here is CASSLRSGTANEKLFF. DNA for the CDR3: TGTGCCAGCAGCTTGAGGTCCGGGACAGCAAATGAAAAACTGTTTTTT.

The CDR3 DNA reads TGTGCCAGCAGCCCCCGGTCTAGCGGGGGGAGAGATACGCAGTATTTT. This gives the protein CASSPRSSGGRDTQYF. This chain connects TRBV9 to TRBJ2-3, with TRBD2 matching 11 bases. Germline V gene lookup returns CDR1 SGDLS and CDR2 YYNGEE. Trimming cost V 4 bases and J 5 bases; bases outside gene matches: 9. The CDR3 contains 16 residues.

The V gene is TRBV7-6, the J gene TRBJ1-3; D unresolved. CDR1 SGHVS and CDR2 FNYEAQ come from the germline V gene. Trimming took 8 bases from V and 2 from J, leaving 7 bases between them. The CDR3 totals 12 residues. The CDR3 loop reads CASGTAGNTIYF. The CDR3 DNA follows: TGTGCCAGCGGTACGGCTGGAAACACCATATATTTT.

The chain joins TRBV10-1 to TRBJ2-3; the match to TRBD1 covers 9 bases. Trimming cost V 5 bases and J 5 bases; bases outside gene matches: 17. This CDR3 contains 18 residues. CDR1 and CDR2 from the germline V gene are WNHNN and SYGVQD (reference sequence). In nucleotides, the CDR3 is TGCGCCAGCAGTCAGGGAGATCTTCTCGGACAGGGGAGAGATACGCAGTATTTT. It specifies CASSQGDLLGQGRDTQYF.

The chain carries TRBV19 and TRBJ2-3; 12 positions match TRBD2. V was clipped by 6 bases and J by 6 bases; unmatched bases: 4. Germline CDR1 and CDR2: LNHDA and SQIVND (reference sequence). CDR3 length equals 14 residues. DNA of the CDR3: TGTGCCAGTAGCCGGACTAGCGGGATGGATACGCAGTATTTT. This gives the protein CASSRTSGMDTQYF.

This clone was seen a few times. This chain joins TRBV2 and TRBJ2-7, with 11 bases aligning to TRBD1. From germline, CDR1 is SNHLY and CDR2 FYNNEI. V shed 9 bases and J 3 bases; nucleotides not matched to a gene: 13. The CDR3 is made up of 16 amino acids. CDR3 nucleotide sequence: TGTGCCAGTAGTACACTGGGACAGGGGGTTAGCTACGAGCAGTACTTC. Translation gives CASSTLGQGVSYEQYF.

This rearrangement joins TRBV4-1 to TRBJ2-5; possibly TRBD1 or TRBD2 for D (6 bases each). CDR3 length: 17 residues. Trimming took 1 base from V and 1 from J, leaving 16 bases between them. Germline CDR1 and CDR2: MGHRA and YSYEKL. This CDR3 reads CASSQAGGGAPQETQYF. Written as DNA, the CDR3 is TGCGCCAGCAGCCAAGCTGGAGGGGGAGCGCCCCAAGAGACCCAGTACTTC.

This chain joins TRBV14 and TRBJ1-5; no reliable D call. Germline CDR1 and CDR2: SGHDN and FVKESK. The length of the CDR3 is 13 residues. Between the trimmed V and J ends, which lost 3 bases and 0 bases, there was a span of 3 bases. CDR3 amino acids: CASSQSSNQPQHF. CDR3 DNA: TGTGCCAGCAGCCAGAGTAGCAATCAGCCCCAGCATTTT.

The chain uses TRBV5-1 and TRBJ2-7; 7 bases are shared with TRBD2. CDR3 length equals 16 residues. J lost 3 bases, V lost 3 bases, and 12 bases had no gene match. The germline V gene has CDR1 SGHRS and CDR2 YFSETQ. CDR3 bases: TGCGCCAGCAGCTATTATCCGGGGAGGGCTGGCTACGAGCAGTACTTC. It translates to CASSYYPGRAGYEQYF. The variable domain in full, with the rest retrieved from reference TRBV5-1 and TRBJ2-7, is KAGVTQTPRYLIKTRGQQVTLSCSPISGHRSVSWYQQTPGQGLQFLFEYFSETQRNKGNFPGRFSGRQFSNSRSEMNVSTLELGDSALYLCASSYYPGRAGYEQYFGPGTRLTVT.

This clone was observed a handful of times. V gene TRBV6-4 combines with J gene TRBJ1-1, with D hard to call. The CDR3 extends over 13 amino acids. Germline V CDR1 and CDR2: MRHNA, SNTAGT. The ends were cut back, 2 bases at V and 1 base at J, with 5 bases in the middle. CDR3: CASSDRQNTEAFF. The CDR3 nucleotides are TGTGCCAGCAGTGACAGGCAGAACACTGAAGCTTTCTTT.